Listed here is a single TCR beta chain. The antigen is unknown. These data belong to a study of cytomegalovirus exposure and HLA in healthy donors. The study's findings and limits: Several of the most significant clusters appeared, in a later analysis, to be linked to common viral pathogens. One variant, a missense change in DCLRE1C, was linked in a later analysis to TCR beta V- and J-gene trimming. Further analysis, carried out later, found HLA-associated TCR beta chains more clonally expanded than equally common other chains.

The study ran its PCR with 60 Vbeta and 13 Jbeta primers. Method: immunoSEQ multiplex PCR; TCRdb's copy keeps in-frame clones and lacks some. The table lists 130,000 or so clones, about two thirds of them singletons, with approximately 4.2% in the top ten. The CDR3 is made up of 14 amino acids. In germline, CDR1 is SEHNR, CDR2 FQNEAQ (reference sequence). V gave up 3 bases and J gave up 2 bases, with 8 bases separating them. The V gene is TRBV7-9, the J gene TRBJ2-1; no clear D. The TCR originated in a man between 45 and 60 years old in good health and CMV-seropositive. The specimen sequenced was PBMCs. CDR3 nucleotide sequence: TGTGCCAGCAGCTTCGGCGGCCCCTACAATGAGCAGTTCTTC. Residues: CASSFGGPYNEQFF.